This T cell receptor beta chain was recorded in a study of cytomegalovirus exposure and HLA in healthy donors. Background on the study: Drawn from HLA-typed donors, 80 million to 95 million unique TCRs were held in an early data release.

PCR involved 60 Vbeta and 13 Jbeta primers. The data were produced by immunoSEQ multiplex PCR, yet TCRdb's version contains in-frame clones alone and is incomplete. The table records 100,000 to 150,000 clones, roughly 76% of them present only once. Participants comprised healthy donors of bone marrow. CDR1 and CDR2 (germline): SGHRS, YFSETQ. The V end was cut by 0 bases, the J end by 3 bases, with 15 bases between. The CDR3 has 17 amino acids. The sample was PBMCs. The chain uses TRBV5-1 and TRBJ1-4; perhaps TRBD1 as D (6 bases). This receptor was obtained from a woman between 55 and 75 years old in good health and CMV-seropositive. CDR3 sequence (DNA): TGCGCCAGCAGCTTGGTTGTTCCGACAGGAGCTAATGAAAAACTGTTTTTT. Protein product: CASSLVVPTGANEKLFF. Together with reference TRBV5-1 and TRBJ1-4, the CDR3 gives the full variable domain: KAGVTQTPRYLIKTRGQQVTLSCSPISGHRSVSWYQQTPGQGLQFLFEYFSETQRNKGNFPGRFSGRQFSNSRSEMNVSTLELGDSALYLCASSLVVPTGANEKLFFGSGTQLSVL.